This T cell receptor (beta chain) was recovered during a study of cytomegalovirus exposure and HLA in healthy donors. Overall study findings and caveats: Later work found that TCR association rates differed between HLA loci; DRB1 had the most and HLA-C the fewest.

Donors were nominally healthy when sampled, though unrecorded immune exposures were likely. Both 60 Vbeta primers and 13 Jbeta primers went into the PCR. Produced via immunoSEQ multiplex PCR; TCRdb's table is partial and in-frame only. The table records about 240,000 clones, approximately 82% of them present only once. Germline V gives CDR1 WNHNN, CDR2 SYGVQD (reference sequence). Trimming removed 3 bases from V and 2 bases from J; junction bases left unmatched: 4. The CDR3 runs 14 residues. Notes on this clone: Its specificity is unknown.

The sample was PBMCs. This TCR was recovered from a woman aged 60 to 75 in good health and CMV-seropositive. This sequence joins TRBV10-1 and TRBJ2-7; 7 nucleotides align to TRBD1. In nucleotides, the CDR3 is TGCGCCAGCAGTGACACAGGGGACCCCTACGAGCAGTACTTC. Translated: CASSDTGDPYEQYF.